This T cell receptor (beta chain) was found in a study of Ad26.COV2.S vaccination and SARS-CoV-2 variants. Study-level background: Donor participated within the Ad26.COV2.S arm of the COV1001 trial. Study-wide results and caveats: Total T cell responses, in the TCR breadth and depth analyses, may have been underestimated.

As for treatment: about 20 received Ad26.COV2.S at low or high dose, single or two shots; roughly 5 received placebo; per-sample allocation not given. Day 63 following the first vaccine or placebo injection was when the samples were taken. Repertoires were generated with immunoSEQ multiplex PCR, while TCRdb's copy carries only in-frame clones and drops some. The data contain 350,000 to 500,000 clones, about 91% of them singletons. In regard to this clone: Its antigen remains unidentified.

Germline values: CDR1 MNHEY, CDR2 SVGAGI. V dropped 2 bases and J dropped 5 bases, with 11 bases sitting between them. This CDR3 is built from 14 residues. V and J are TRBV6-5 and TRBJ2-3, with D unclear. The source material was peripheral blood, sampled in a trial of Ad26.COV2.S vaccine versus placebo. This TCR came from a person aged 18-65 years who received the Ad26.COV2.S COVID-19 vaccine or a placebo. In nucleotides, the CDR3 is TGTGCCAGCAGTTACCACGCTGGCTTAGATACGCAGTATTTT. It yields the protein CASSYHAGLDTQYF.